Here is one T cell receptor (beta chain) with its context. Its antigen is unidentified. The sample is drawn from a study of blood T cells in healthy people across ages. Study observations and caveats: Fewer expanded clones and more diversity marked long-lived versus aged donors. Across the age range, TCR beta diversity per million T cells fell in a roughly linear way.

With V trimmed by 5 bases and J by 8 bases, 24 bases remained unmatched. Germline assignment: CDR1 SQVTM and CDR2 ANQGSEA. The CDR3 extends over 18 amino acids. PCR was performed a second time for about 7 to 12 cycles using a sample-barcoded 5' primer and a J-beta primer mix. TCRdb reanalysed the 5' RACE reads using MiXCR and keeps one entry per CDR3 protein. The sample lists roughly 1.5 million distinct CDR3 sequences, under 55% occurring once. The chain employs TRBV29-1 and TRBJ2-1, with TRBD1 matching 7 bases. Sequenced sample: blood. This TCR derives from a woman aged 18-29 years in good health. For the CDR3, the DNA is TGCAGCGTTCCGGGGACAGCCAACCTATTGGATATAGTAGATGAGCAGTTCTTC. Translation: CSVPGTANLLDIVDEQFF.